The 28 T cell receptor beta chains in this list originate from one sample, sequenced in a study of OX40 agonist ivuxolimab in advanced cancers. Some clones are missing from TCRdb's copy, which holds only in-frame ones; the method was immunoSEQ multiplex PCR. The sample has about 130,000 clones; approximately 94% are singletons. This specimen consisted of CD4+ or CD8+ T cells sorted from blood, obtained in a trial of the OX40 agonist ivuxolimab. The source is an adult with an advanced solid tumor such as melanoma, head and neck, liver or kidney cancer.

This sequence joins TRBV5-1 and TRBJ2-3, with no clear D. The CDR3 spans 13 residues. V was shortened by 0 bases and J by 8 bases, with 10 bases between the two germline ends. The germline CDR1 and CDR2 sequences are SGHRS and YFSETQ. The CDR3 sequence: CASSLDLLGTQYF. CDR3 bases: TGCGCCAGCAGCTTGGACCTGCTAGGTACGCAGTATTTT.

This chain links TRBV28 with TRBJ2-4; 7 nucleotides align to TRBD2. The CDR3 runs to 19 residues. The V gene end was trimmed by 6 bases and the J gene end by 0 bases; junction bases not matched to a gene: 17. Germline assignment: CDR1 MDHEN and CDR2 SYDVKM. CDR3 in amino acids: CASSTITREKGSAKNIQYF. The CDR3, as DNA: TGTGCCAGCAGCACCATAACGCGGGAGAAGGGCTCAGCCAAAAACATTCAGTACTTC.

The chain is built from TRBV25-1 and TRBJ2-7, with 8 positions matching TRBD2. The length of the CDR3 is 14 residues. J was trimmed by 4 bases and V by 4 bases; bases with no gene match: 6. Germline values: CDR1 MGHDK, CDR2 SYGVNS. The CDR3 sequence: CASSVSGSQYEQYF. The CDR3 DNA reads TGTGCCAGCAGTGTAAGCGGGAGTCAGTACGAGCAGTACTTC.

The chain recombines TRBV7-6 with TRBJ2-3, with 7 nucleotides matching TRBD1. The V and J ends lost 1 base and 4 bases, in that order; junction bases with no gene match: 5. Germline V gene sequence: CDR1 SGHVS, CDR2 FNYEAQ. This CDR3 contains 15 residues. The CDR3 sequence is CASSLVQGGADTQYF. The CDR3, as DNA: TGTGCCAGCAGCTTAGTTCAAGGGGGCGCAGATACGCAGTATTTT.

The rearrangement links TRBV19 to TRBJ1-1; D is possibly TRBD1 (6 bases). The germline V gene encodes CDR1 LNHDA and CDR2 SQIVND (reference sequence). The CDR3 runs to 17 residues. V shed 6 bases and J shed 0 bases, with 20 bases lying between them. The CDR3 region is CASSRQVSGAMNTEAFF. The CDR3 DNA reads TGTGCCAGTAGCCGGCAAGTGTCGGGGGCAATGAACACTGAAGCTTTCTTT.

The chain is built from TRBV10-3 and TRBJ2-7, with 8 positions matching TRBD1. Unmatched junction bases numbered 8, after V lost 4 bases and J lost 3 bases. CDR3 length: 15 amino acids. Germline lookup yields CDR1 ENHRY and CDR2 SYGVKD. The CDR3 DNA reads TGTGCCATCAGTGCCGACCGGGACAGGCTCTACGAGCAGTACTTC. Protein: CAISADRDRLYEQYF.

V usage is TRBV27 and J usage is TRBJ2-1, with 7 bases aligning to TRBD1. This CDR3 is built from 16 residues. Germline loops: CDR1 MNHEY, CDR2 SMNVEV (reference sequence). The V segment lost 5 bases and the J segment 5 bases; nucleotides outside the gene matches: 12. The CDR3 nucleotides are TGTGCCAGCAGTCTTACCGGGACAGCGCTGAACAATGAGCAGTTCTTC. This sequence encodes CASSLTGTALNNEQFF.

This clone was observed once. The V and J genes are TRBV5-6 and TRBJ2-3; D tentatively reads TRBD1 or TRBD2 (5 bases each). With 0 bases removed from V and 7 bases from J, the gap between germline ends came to 15 bases. The CDR3 sequence is 15 residues long. Looked up from germline, CDR1 is SGHDT and CDR2 is YYEEEE. CDR3 in DNA: TGTGCCAGCAGCTTGGAGGCAGGGACGGGAAATACGCAGTATTTT. It yields the protein CASSLEAGTGNTQYF.

The chain joins TRBV6-6 to TRBJ2-7; D gene unclear. Germline CDR1 and CDR2: MNHNY and SVGAGI (reference sequence). The CDR3 sequence is 11 residues long. The ends were cut back, 2 bases at V and 9 bases at J, with 8 bases in the middle. CDR3 sequence: CASSYMEGQYF. The CDR3 coding sequence is TGTGCCAGCAGTTACATGGAAGGGCAGTACTTC.

The genes are TRBV9 and TRBJ2-7; 10 bases match TRBD1. J lost 6 bases, V lost 4 bases, and 7 bases had no gene match. This CDR3 has 14 amino acids. Germline CDR1 and CDR2: SGDLS and YYNGEE. For the CDR3, the DNA is TGTGCCAGCAGCTTCAGGAGGGACAGGGGCGAGCAGTACTTC. Its protein is CASSFRRDRGEQYF. The variable domain in full, completed from reference TRBV9 and TRBJ2-7, reads DSGVTQTPKHLITATGQRVTLRCSPRSGDLSVYWYQQSLDQGLQFLIQYYNGEERAKGNILERFSAQQFPDLHSELNLSSLELGDSALYFCASSFRRDRGEQYFGPGTRLTVT.

The V gene is TRBV4-2, the J gene TRBJ2-1; 10 positions match TRBD1. The ends lost 2 bases at V and 12 bases at J; junction bases unmatched: 7. Germline-derived CDR1 and CDR2 are LGHNA and YNFKEQ. The CDR3 length is 14 residues. Written as DNA, the CDR3 is TGTGCCAGCAGCCAACGACAGGGGGCTGAATTGCAGTTCTTC. Translating gives CASSQRQGAELQFF.

The J gene is TRBJ1-2, the V gene TRBV28; 9 bases fit TRBD1. Losses at the gene ends were 8 bases for V and 2 bases for J; bases not matched to a gene: 6. Germline CDR1 and CDR2: MDHEN and SYDVKM. The CDR3 totals 14 residues. The CDR3 spells CASVSGQGNYGYTF. DNA for the CDR3: TGTGCCAGCGTGTCGGGACAGGGCAACTATGGCTACACCTTC.

The J gene is TRBJ1-4, the V gene TRBV10-3; D unresolved. Trimming cost V 0 bases and J 0 bases, with 5 bases left between them. CDR3 size: 15 residues. The V gene's germline CDR1 is ENHRY and CDR2 SYGVKD. DNA of the CDR3: TGTGCCATCAGTGAGTCGGCCTCAACTAATGAAAAACTGTTTTTT. Translated, it gives CAISESASTNEKLFF.

V is TRBV6-5 and J is TRBJ2-7; D unclear. The CDR3 is 13 amino acids. In germline, CDR1 is MNHEY, CDR2 SVGAGI. V lost 5 bases, J lost 3 bases, and 11 bases lay in between. The CDR3 nucleotides are TGTGCCAGCAGTAGGAACAGCGTCTACGAGCAGTACTTC. Translating gives CASSRNSVYEQYF.

This sequence joins TRBV7-8 and TRBJ2-7, with TRBD1 identical over 10 bases. CDR1 and CDR2 (germline): SGHVS, FQNEAQ. This CDR3 is 14 amino acids long. Trimming cost V 4 bases and J 4 bases; bases outside gene matches: 4. CDR3 residues: CASSSGQGRYEQYF. The DNA for the CDR3 is TGTGCCAGCAGCTCGGGACAGGGGAGGTACGAGCAGTACTTC.

This clone turned up a few times. CDR3 amino acids: CASSYQGGGGNQPQHF. The CDR3 DNA reads TGTGCCAGCAGTTACCAGGGAGGGGGTGGCAATCAGCCCCAGCATTTT. The chain joins TRBV28 to TRBJ1-5; D is perhaps TRBD1 (6 bases). The CDR3 contains 16 residues. Germline CDR1 MDHEN, CDR2 SYDVKM. Trimming stripped 4 bases from V and 2 bases from J, with 15 bases between.

The gene calls are TRBV5-4 and TRBJ1-2; 9 nucleotides line up with TRBD1. This CDR3 has 14 residues. V was pared by 2 bases and J by 5 bases, with 4 bases of the junction left unmatched. The germline CDR1 and CDR2 sequences are SGHNT and YYREEE (reference sequence). The CDR3 region is CASSFRDRVYGYTF. For the CDR3, the DNA is TGTGCCAGCAGCTTCCGGGACAGGGTATATGGCTACACCTTC.

V usage is TRBV5-1 and J usage is TRBJ1-1; 7 bases line up with TRBD1. This CDR3 is built from 15 residues. Germline CDR1 and CDR2: SGHRS and YFSETQ. Trimming cost V 2 bases and J 7 bases; bases outside gene matches: 11. The CDR3 is CASSLTTGERGEAFF. DNA for the CDR3: TGCGCCAGCAGCTTAACTACAGGGGAACGGGGTGAAGCTTTCTTT.

The chain is built from TRBV7-2 and TRBJ1-2; 8 positions match TRBD1. The CDR3 has 16 residues. V lost 0 bases, J lost 8 bases, and 11 bases stayed unmatched. Germline V CDR1 and CDR2: SGHTA, FQGNSA. CDR3 in DNA: TGTGCCAGCAGCTTAGCGCGGGGGGCAGGGGGCGGGGGCTACACCTTC. Its protein product is CASSLARGAGGGGYTF.

J is TRBJ2-1 and V is TRBV4-3; TRBD2 aligns across 7 bases. V shed 4 bases and J 7 bases; nucleotides not matched to a gene: 10. CDR3 size: 15 residues. Looked up from germline, CDR1 is LGHNA and CDR2 is YSLEER. CDR3 amino acids: CASSLRDPGRNEQFF. The DNA for the CDR3 is TGCGCCAGCAGCCTACGGGACCCCGGGAGGAATGAGCAGTTCTTC.

The rearrangement joins TRBV7-9 to TRBJ1-2; the D is unclear. Germline V gene sequence: CDR1 SEHNR, CDR2 FQNEAQ (reference sequence). The CDR3 loop spans 15 amino acids. The V and J ends lost 8 bases and 5 bases respectively, with 21 bases between them. CDR3 amino acids: CASSLGDAFWYGYTF. The CDR3 coding sequence is TGTGCCAGCTCCCTCGGAGACGCCTTTTGGTATGGCTACACCTTC.

This clone was seen once. The chain couples TRBV4-2 to TRBJ1-4; D not resolved. The CDR3 is made up of 17 amino acids. Trimming pared 6 bases from V and 5 bases from J, leaving 22 bases between. Germline CDR1 reads LGHNA; CDR2 reads YNFKEQ. CDR3 sequence (DNA): TGTGCCAGCAGTTCCCCCCGAGTGGGCAGAAGGAATGAAAAACTGTTTTTT. Protein sequence: CASSSPRVGRRNEKLFF.

The J gene is TRBJ1-4, the V gene TRBV6-6; D perhaps matches TRBD1 (5 bases). This CDR3 is built from 13 residues. V dropped 8 bases and J dropped 6 bases, with 13 bases sitting between them. Germline V gene sequence: CDR1 MNHNY, CDR2 SVGAGI (reference sequence). The CDR3 loop reads CASRREPHEKLFF. As DNA, the CDR3 is TGTGCCAGCCGCAGGGAGCCCCATGAAAAACTGTTTTTT.

CDR3 sequence (DNA): TGTGCCAGCAGGAGACTGGGGCAAGAATCGGGCAATCAGCCCCAGCATTTT. Protein: CASRRLGQESGNQPQHF. This chain uses TRBV21-1 with TRBJ1-5; the table's D call TRBD1 went unverified against the DNA. TRBV21-1 corresponds to a pseudogene. CDR3 length equals 17 residues.

V gene TRBV25-1 combines with J gene TRBJ2-5; 7 bases agree with TRBD2. V was clipped by 3 bases and J by 5 bases; unmatched bases: 3. The CDR3 is made up of 13 amino acids. Germline-derived CDR1 and CDR2 are MGHDK and SYGVNS. CDR3 bases: TGTGCCAGCAGTGAGGGAGGGGTGGAGACCCAGTACTTC. This codes for CASSEGGVETQYF.

The V gene is TRBV15, the J gene TRBJ2-3, with D perhaps TRBD2 (6 bases). The length of the CDR3 is 19 residues. The V gene's germline CDR1 is LNHNV and CDR2 YYDKDF (reference sequence). V was shortened by 0 bases and J by 0 bases, with 19 bases between the two germline ends. In DNA form, the CDR3 reads TGTGCCACCAGCAGAGATCGATCCTTGCGGGAATTTAGCACAGATACGCAGTATTTT. Its translation is CATSRDRSLREFSTDTQYF.

The chain joins TRBV7-2 to TRBJ1-5, with TRBD1 matching over 9 bases. Per germline, CDR1 SGHTA and CDR2 FQGNSA. Unmatched junction bases numbered 12, after V lost 5 bases and J lost 7 bases. The CDR3 sequence is 16 residues long. The CDR3 DNA sequence: TGTGCCAGCAGCCTCGGAGGGGGGACAGGGCGGCAGCCCCAGCATTTT. It is translated as CASSLGGGTGRQPQHF. Full variable domain (remainder filled in from reference TRBV7-2 and TRBJ1-5): GAGVSQSPSNKVTEKGKDVELRCDPISGHTALYWYRQSLGQGLEFLIYFQGNSAPDKSGLPSDRFSAERTGGSVSTLTIQRTQQEDSAVYLCASSLGGGTGRQPQHFGDGTRLSIL.

This clone was seen a single time. The chain joins TRBV7-9 to TRBJ1-1; D is undetermined. This CDR3 is 13 amino acids long. Germline V gives CDR1 SEHNR, CDR2 FQNEAQ (reference sequence). Trimming stripped 2 bases from V and 5 bases from J, with 9 bases between. This CDR3 reads CASSLKRETEAFF. The CDR3, as DNA: TGTGCCAGCAGCTTAAAAAGGGAGACTGAAGCTTTCTTT.